This passage covers 30 T cell receptor beta chains from one sample sequenced in a study of blood T cell repertoires in COVID-19 (dated by TCRdb to the early 2020s). Library preparation used the immunoSEQ multiplex PCR assay. TCRdb took over this immuneACCESS table, retaining in-frame rearrangements with V and J assigned. Such tables are incomplete; in checked studies, under half of the missing clones stem from an unresolved V gene, and the remainder is unexplained. The sample table holds approximately 480,000 clones, of which approximately 90% were seen once. In total, the top ten clones hold under 0.85% of the sample. The sequenced sample was PBMCs or T cells enriched from blood (not recorded which). The receptors derive from a woman in her late teens or twenties who had recovered from COVID-19.

The chain carries TRBV18 and TRBJ1-2, with 7 nucleotides matching TRBD1. The CDR3 is 15 residues long. Germline lookup yields CDR1 KGHSH and CDR2 LQKENI. Trimming removed 3 bases from V and 4 bases from J; junction bases left unmatched: 8. The CDR3 is CASSPPRTGSYGYTF. The CDR3 region has the DNA TGTGCCAGCTCACCCCCCAGGACAGGTAGCTATGGCTACACCTTC.

V is TRBV7-7 and J is TRBJ2-5; the match to TRBD2 covers 10 bases. The germline V gene encodes CDR1 SSHAT and CDR2 FNYEAQ (reference sequence). The CDR3 consists of 18 residues. J lost 5 bases, V lost 1 base, and 13 bases had no gene match. CDR3: CASSLGFEERGGPETQYF. CDR3 DNA sequence: TGTGCCAGCAGCTTAGGATTTGAGGAGCGGGGGGGCCCGGAGACCCAGTACTTC.

The CDR3 DNA follows: TGTGCCAGCAGTGCTACAGGGGGCTGGTTTACTGAAGCTTTCTTT. Translated, it gives CASSATGGWFTEAFF. V and J are TRBV27 and TRBJ1-1; 9 bases map to TRBD1. Germline lookup yields CDR1 MNHEY and CDR2 SMNVEV (reference sequence). The CDR3 extends over 15 amino acids. J gave up 5 bases and V 5 bases, and 9 bases lay outside the gene matches.

The J gene is TRBJ2-6, the V gene TRBV23-1; D might be TRBD1 (5 bases). TRBV23-1 is annotated as an ORF whose role is uncertain. This CDR3 spans 21 amino acids. V was pared by 0 bases and J by 1 base, with 22 bases between. The CDR3 DNA sequence: TGCGCCAGCAGTCAATCAAAGGGGATTTGGGTTCTCACGTCTGGGGCCAACGTCCTGACTTTC. Protein product: CASSQSKGIWVLTSGANVLTF.

Regarding this clone: It is likely a read error, because the conserved phenylalanine at the end of the CDR3 is missing. Because the CDR3's place on the DNA is in doubt, the DNA is left out and the CDR3 is given as listed by TCRdb. This CDR3 reads CASSAFLRDTAI. The V call is TRBV19, the J call TRBJ1-2; whether TRBD1, the table's D call, matches the DNA was not checked. Germline CDR1 is LNHDA and CDR2 is SQIVND (reference sequence). From its first to its last residue, the CDR3 has 12 amino acids.

This chain joins TRBV2 and TRBJ1-2; D not certain. CDR3 size: 14 residues. Trimming removed 6 bases from V and 0 bases from J, with 11 bases in between. CDR1 SNHLY and CDR2 FYNNEI come from the germline V gene. The CDR3 sequence is CASRVAVTNYGYTF. The CDR3 DNA reads TGTGCCAGCAGGGTGGCGGTTACTAACTATGGCTACACCTTC.

The CDR3 nucleotides read TGTGCCAGTAGGACAGGGGCGGATGAAAAACTGTTTTTT. It translates to CASRTGADEKLFF. The rearrangement joins TRBV19 to TRBJ1-4; 8 bases agree with TRBD1. V lost 6 bases, J lost 6 bases, and 3 bases stayed unmatched. Germline V gene sequence: CDR1 LNHDA, CDR2 SQIVND (reference sequence). The CDR3 length is 13 residues.

This chain uses TRBV5-8 with TRBJ1-2, with 7 bases fitting TRBD1. The J segment lost 8 bases and the V segment lost 0 bases, leaving 4 bases of the junction unmatched. This CDR3 is 13 amino acids long. Looked up from germline, CDR1 is SGHTS and CDR2 is YDEGEE. CDR3 sequence: CASSLGTGAGYTF. The DNA of the CDR3 is TGTGCCAGCAGCTTGGGAACAGGGGCCGGCTACACCTTC.

Remarks on this clone: Relative to the germline gene, one junction end is altered; a read error may explain this. This sequence joins TRBV4-2 and TRBJ2-7; perhaps TRBD1 as D (6 bases). Per germline, CDR1 LGHNA and CDR2 YNFKEQ. This CDR3 comprises 13 residues. The CDR3 DNA reads TGTGCCAGCAGCCAGGGGGAACCCGGGACACTGGGATTC. Amino acid sequence: CASSQGEPGTLGF.

J is TRBJ2-7 and V is TRBV19; possible D gene TRBD2, 6 bases. From germline, CDR1 is LNHDA and CDR2 SQIVND (reference sequence). V was clipped by 4 bases and J by 5 bases, with 12 bases between them. The CDR3 sequence is 13 residues long. The CDR3 nucleotides are TGTGCCAGTAGTAAAGTGCGGGACCACGAGCAGTACTTC. It yields the protein CASSKVRDHEQYF. Filled out from reference TRBV19 and TRBJ2-7, the complete variable domain reads DGGITQSPKYLFRKEGQNVTLSCEQNLNHDAMYWYRQDPGQGLRLIYYSQIVNDFQKGDIAEGYSVSREKKESFPLTVTSAQKNPTAFYLCASSKVRDHEQYFGPGTRLTVT.

The chain combines TRBV11-2 with TRBJ1-6; 10 bases agree with TRBD1. V trimming: 4 bases; J trimming: 9 bases; junction bases outside the gene matches: 6. There are 15 residues in the CDR3. From germline, CDR1 is SGHAT and CDR2 FQNNGV. The DNA for the CDR3 is TGTGCCAGCAGCTCATGGGGGACAGGGGCTTCACCCCTCCACTTT. Translating it yields CASSSWGTGASPLHF.

The rearrangement joins TRBV19 to TRBJ1-1; D call uncertain. The CDR3 covers 14 residues. Trimming left V 7 bases short and J 4 bases short, with 16 bases between. CDR1 and CDR2 from the germline V gene are LNHDA and SQIVND (reference sequence). CDR3 loop: CASTPIRLGTEAFF. The CDR3 coding sequence is TGTGCCAGTACCCCTATAAGACTGGGCACTGAAGCTTTCTTT.

This clone showed up just a few times. This sequence joins TRBV11-2 and TRBJ1-4; D perhaps matches TRBD1 (6 bases). This CDR3 comprises 17 residues. Trimming removed 5 bases from V and 4 bases from J, with 20 bases in between. The germline V gene encodes CDR1 SGHAT and CDR2 FQNNGV. The CDR3 loop reads CASSRGDTSVDNEKLFF. The CDR3 DNA is TGTGCCAGCAGCCGGGGGGACACTTCAGTGGATAATGAAAAACTGTTTTTT.

This clone came up a few times. The V call is TRBV15, the J call TRBJ1-4, with D perhaps TRBD1 (5 bases). The CDR3 consists of 13 residues. The V end lost 8 bases, the J end lost 7 bases, and 14 bases lay between the germline ends. Germline-derived CDR1 and CDR2 are LNHNV and YYDKDF (reference sequence). CDR3 sequence: CATGYARGEKLFF. DNA of the CDR3: TGTGCCACCGGGTACGCAAGGGGTGAAAAACTGTTTTTT. The complete variable domain, with remaining parts taken from reference TRBV15 and TRBJ1-4, reads DAMVIQNPRYQVTQFGKPVTLSCSQTLNHNVMYWYQQKSSQAPKLLFHYYDKDFNNEADTPDNFQSRRPNTSFCFLDIRSPGLGDTAMYLCATGYARGEKLFFGSGTQLSVL.

The chain uses TRBV11-2 and TRBJ1-5; D remains ambiguous. CDR3 length equals 13 residues. The V gene lost 1 base and the J gene lost 4 bases, with 5 bases spanning the gap. Per the germline V gene, CDR1 is SGHAT and CDR2 is FQNNGV. The CDR3 bases are TGTGCCAGCAGCTTAGGGAGGAATCAGCCCCAGCATTTT. It encodes CASSLGRNQPQHF. The complete variable domain, with remaining parts taken from reference TRBV11-2 and TRBJ1-5, reads EAGVAQSPRYKIIEKRQSVAFWCNPISGHATLYWYQQILGQGPKLLIQFQNNGVVDDSQLPKDRFSAERLKGVDSTLKIQPAKLEDSAVYLCASSLGRNQPQHFGDGTRLSIL.

This clone has a single count. The V gene is TRBV4-2, the J gene TRBJ1-2, with D tentatively TRBD1 (5 bases). Germline V gene data show CDR1 as LGHNA and CDR2 as YNFKEQ. This CDR3 region has 14 residues. V dropped 1 base and J dropped 6 bases, with 12 bases sitting between them. CDR3 amino acids: CASSQVGRVDGYTF. CDR3 nucleotide sequence: TGTGCCAGCAGCCAAGTGGGCAGGGTGGATGGCTACACCTTC.

The chain joins TRBV20-1 to TRBJ2-1; 11 bases match TRBD2. The CDR3 loop spans 15 amino acids. Germline V lookup: CDR1 DFQATT, CDR2 SNEGSKA (reference sequence). The junction had 9 bases not matched to a gene; V was cut back by 3 bases and J by 8 bases. CDR3 nucleotide sequence: TGCAGTGCTAGTTTAGCGGGGGGGCCGATGGATGAGCAGTTCTTC. It translates to CSASLAGGPMDEQFF.

The chain joins TRBV9 to TRBJ1-6, with D tentatively TRBD1 (5 bases). V lost 4 bases to trimming and J lost 6 bases, with 11 bases between them. Germline V gene data show CDR1 as SGDLS and CDR2 as YYNGEE. The CDR3 contains 14 residues. CDR3 in amino acids: CASSYRDFNSPLHF. CDR3 bases: TGTGCCAGCAGCTACCGGGACTTTAATTCACCCCTCCACTTT.

The rearrangement links TRBV10-3 to TRBJ1-1; D uncertain. Trimming stripped 2 bases from V and 8 bases from J, with 15 bases between. This CDR3 is 14 amino acids long. Germline V gene lookup returns CDR1 ENHRY and CDR2 SYGVKD. The CDR3 bases are TGTGCCATCAGTGAGGAGGGCAGGTCCCCCGAAGCTTTCTTT. It translates to CAISEEGRSPEAFF.

The genes are TRBV30 and TRBJ2-5; a weak D match, TRBD2 (6 bases). The V end lost 1 base, the J end lost 4 bases, and 16 bases lay between the germline ends. The CDR3 is 15 amino acids. Per the germline V gene, CDR1 is GTSNPN and CDR2 is SVGIG (reference sequence). The DNA for the CDR3 is TGTGCCTGGAGTGGGGGAGTAGCGGAGGGAGAGACCCAGTACTTC. It yields the protein CAWSGGVAEGETQYF. Filled out from reference TRBV30 and TRBJ2-5, the complete variable domain reads SQTIHQWPATLVQPVGSPLSLECTVEGTSNPNLYWYRQAAGRGLQLLFYSVGIGQISSEVPQNLSASRPQDRQFILSSKKLLLSDSGFYLCAWSGGVAEGETQYFGPGTRLLVL.

This chain uses TRBV7-2 with TRBJ2-5; 10 bases agree with TRBD2. This CDR3 has 15 amino acids. V shed 5 bases and J 0 bases; nucleotides not matched to a gene: 3. Germline lookup yields CDR1 SGHTA and CDR2 FQGNSA. The CDR3 spells CASSLLAGNQETQYF. CDR3 nucleotides: TGTGCCAGCAGCCTACTAGCGGGGAACCAAGAGACCCAGTACTTC. Full variable domain (remainder filled in from reference TRBV7-2 and TRBJ2-5): GAGVSQSPSNKVTEKGKDVELRCDPISGHTALYWYRQSLGQGLEFLIYFQGNSAPDKSGLPSDRFSAERTGGSVSTLTIQRTQQEDSAVYLCASSLLAGNQETQYFGPGTRLLVL.

V and J are TRBV27 and TRBJ1-2; D perhaps matches TRBD1 (5 bases). This CDR3 contains 14 residues. V dropped 3 bases and J dropped 7 bases, with 15 bases sitting between them. Germline V lookup: CDR1 MNHEY, CDR2 SMNVEV (reference sequence). The CDR3: CASSLWAGRGGYTF. DNA for the CDR3: TGTGCCAGCAGTTTGTGGGCAGGGCGGGGTGGCTACACCTTC.

This chain connects TRBV10-3 to TRBJ2-2, with D possibly being TRBD2 (5 bases). There are 16 residues in the CDR3. Per germline, CDR1 ENHRY and CDR2 SYGVKD. The V and J ends lost 0 bases and 6 bases respectively, with 14 bases between them. CDR3 nucleotides: TGTGCCATCAGTGAGTCAACACTACTAGTCTCCGGGGAGCTGTTTTTT. It translates to CAISESTLLVSGELFF.

The chain joins TRBV28 to TRBJ2-7, with a weak D call TRBD1 (6 bases). Germline V gene sequence: CDR1 MDHEN, CDR2 SYDVKM. Deletions cut 4 bases from V and 4 bases from J, with 17 bases between. CDR3 length: 15 residues. DNA of the CDR3: TGTGCCAGCAGTTGGCCCTCACAGGGAGAGTACGAGCAGTACTTC. Protein: CASSWPSQGEYEQYF. Looking up the rest from reference TRBV28 and TRBJ2-7 gives the full variable domain: DVKVTQSSRYLVKRTGEKVFLECVQDMDHENMFWYRQDPGLGLRLIYFSYDVKMKEKGDIPEGYSVSREKKERFSLILESASTNQTSMYLCASSWPSQGEYEQYFGPGTRLTVT.

The chain combines TRBV5-4 with TRBJ1-1; TRBD1 aligns across 11 bases. There are 15 residues in the CDR3. Germline CDR1 SGHNT, CDR2 YYREEE (reference sequence). V gave up 2 bases and J gave up 4 bases; unmatched junction bases: 4. The CDR3 protein is CASSFGTGGGTEAFF. The CDR3 bases are TGTGCCAGCAGCTTTGGGACAGGGGGGGGCACTGAAGCTTTCTTT.

This chain links TRBV18 with TRBJ1-2, with 10 bases matching TRBD1. This CDR3 is 16 amino acids long. J lost 5 bases, V lost 6 bases, and 12 bases had no gene match. CDR1 is KGHSH and CDR2 is LQKENI in the germline V gene. The CDR3 sequence: CASSDTFGQGGYGYTF. For the CDR3, the DNA is TGTGCCAGCTCTGACACTTTCGGACAGGGGGGATATGGCTACACCTTC.

The chain is built from TRBV6-1 and TRBJ1-3; no clear D. This CDR3 comprises 16 residues. V lost 3 bases, J lost 0 bases, and 12 bases lay in between. Germline CDR1 is MNHNS and CDR2 is SASEGT. The CDR3 coding sequence is TGTGCCAGCAGTGATTTCTGGAGTACCTCTGGAAACACCATATATTTT. As protein: CASSDFWSTSGNTIYF.

The chain couples TRBV11-3 to TRBJ2-5; 7 bases fit TRBD2. CDR1 SGHNT and CDR2 YENEEA come from the germline V gene. This CDR3 is built from 13 residues. J was trimmed by 3 bases and V by 5 bases; bases with no gene match: 3. CDR3 residues: CASSARGEETQYF. CDR3 sequence (DNA): TGTGCCAGCAGCGCACGGGGGGAAGAGACCCAGTACTTC.

The chain uses TRBV6-5 and TRBJ2-7; 8 bases fit TRBD2. The CDR3 has 13 residues. Germline loops: CDR1 MNHEY, CDR2 SVGAGI. Trimming cost V 6 bases and J 1 base; bases outside gene matches: 2. The CDR3 loop reads CASRGLVSYEQYF. The CDR3 DNA reads as TGTGCCAGCAGGGGACTAGTATCCTACGAGCAGTACTTC.

J is TRBJ1-2 and V is TRBV7-9; 9 bases match TRBD1. V lost 5 bases, J lost 13 bases, and 14 bases stayed unmatched. CDR1 and CDR2 (germline): SEHNR, FQNEAQ (reference sequence). This CDR3 spans 14 amino acids. The CDR3: CASSESSTGGNRTF. DNA for the CDR3: TGTGCCAGCAGCGAGAGTTCGACAGGGGGAAATCGCACCTTC.